A selection of T cell receptor beta chains follows, all from one sample in a study of blood T cells in healthy people across ages. TCRdb reprocessed the 5' RACE reads with MiXCR, giving one entry per CDR3 protein. Here the sample spans over 1,300,000 distinct CDR3 sequences, almost 60% being singletons. The sequenced sample consisted of blood. These receptors all stem from a man aged 18 to 30 in good health. The CDR3 runs from the conserved cysteine through the conserved F or W. D genes are given only for firm matches. Clone size is stated in some rows and not others, as once, few, many or a class when expanded.

TRBV18	.	TRBJ2-3	.	15	TGTGCCAGCTCACCTGGACTCGAAGTCACAGATACGCAGTATTTT	CASSPGLEVTDTQYF
TRBV4-2	.	TRBJ1-6	.	16	TGTGCCAGCAGCCAACGTCCGAGGGCTGGGAATTCACCCCTCCACTTT	CASSQRPRAGNSPLHF
TRBV7-8	TRBD2	TRBJ2-3	.	15	TGTGCCAGCAGATTCCTAGCGGGGGAGGCAGATACGCAGTATTTT	CASRFLAGEADTQYF
TRBV6-5	.	TRBJ2-3	.	15	TGTGCCAGCAGCCCAACAGGGTCCGCAGCGGATACGCAGTATTTT	CASSPTGSAADTQYF
TRBV27	TRBD1	TRBJ2-5	few	16	TGTGCCAGCAGTTTACTTCCCGGACAGGGTCAAGAGACCCAGTACTTC	CASSLLPGQGQETQYF
TRBV25-1	TRBD1	TRBJ1-4	.	14	TGTGCCAGCAGAAGGACAGGGCGGGATGAAAAACTGTTTTTT	CASRRTGRDEKLFF
TRBV29-1	.	TRBJ2-7	.	16	TGCAGCGTTGAAGGCCTACTGGGGCTTAGGGAGAACGAGCAGTACTTC	CSVEGLLGLRENEQYF
TRBV4-3	.	TRBJ2-1	.	15	TGCGCCAGCAGCCTAGAACAGGGTTACATAGGTGAGCAGTTCTTC	CASSLEQGYIGEQFF
TRBV27	TRBD2	TRBJ2-1	.	14	TGTGCCAGCAGACTCAGCGGGGGGGCACAGGAGCAGTTCTTC	CASRLSGGAQEQFF
TRBV11-2	.	TRBJ2-7	.	14	TGTGCCAGCAGCTTAGAGGGCGGATCAAACGAGCAGTACTTC	CASSLEGGSNEQYF
TRBV6-5	.	TRBJ2-3	.	17	TGTGCCAGCAGTTCCATAAAGGGGCTACTCCTTAGAGATACGCAGTATTTT	CASSSIKGLLLRDTQYF
TRBV2	.	TRBJ2-7	few	12	TGTGCCAGCAGTGAAGCGCTTCACGAGCAGTACTTC	CASSEALHEQYF
TRBV5-1	.	TRBJ2-7	few	12	TGTGCCAGCAGTACAGAAGGCTACGAGCAGTACTTC	CASSTEGYEQYF
TRBV3-1	.	TRBJ2-7	.	12	TGTGCCAGCAGCCAAGTCGACGGCGAGCAGTACTTC	CASSQVDGEQYF
TRBV12-3/TRBV12-4	.	TRBJ2-3	many	14	TGTGCCAGCAACCCGCTAGCTCCCACAGATACGCAGTATTTT	CASNPLAPTDTQYF
TRBV18	TRBD1	TRBJ1-2	few	14	TGTGCCAGCTCACCAAGACAGGGAACTGATGGCTACACCTTC	CASSPRQGTDGYTF
TRBV27	.	TRBJ1-2	.	13	TGTGCCAGCAGTCCTGGGGGGCAGTATGGCTACACCTTC	CASSPGGQYGYTF
TRBV7-2	TRBD1	TRBJ2-1	few	16	TGTGCCAGCAGCTTATGGACAGGGTTGCAAATAAATGAGCAGTTCTTC	CASSLWTGLQINEQFF
TRBV7-2	.	TRBJ2-3	few	16	TGTGCCAGCAGCTTCGGAGCGGGTACCAGCACAGATACGCAGTATTTT	CASSFGAGTSTDTQYF
TRBV27	.	TRBJ1-4	few	15	TGTGCCAGCAGTTCGTTGTCACAAACTAATGAAAAACTGTTTTTT	CASSSLSQTNEKLFF
TRBV29-1	.	TRBJ1-3	.	14	TGCAGCGTTGAAGATGGACAGTTCGGAAACACCATATATTTT	CSVEDGQFGNTIYF
TRBV7-2	.	TRBJ2-7	.	14	TGTGCCAGCAGCTTCTACAGCGTCGCCTACGAGCAGTACTTC	CASSFYSVAYEQYF
TRBV7-9	TRBD1	TRBJ1-1	.	16	TGTGCCAGCAGCTTAGCAACCAGGGGGCGGTTTACTGAAGCTTTCTTT	CASSLATRGRFTEAFF
TRBV12-3/TRBV12-4	.	TRBJ1-5	.	15	TGTGCCAGCAGAGGACCGGAGGGCGGCAATCAGCCCCAGCATTTT	CASRGPEGGNQPQHF
TRBV18	.	TRBJ2-5	.	15	TGTGCCAGCTCACCAGTCGCCAGTTTTTGGGATGAGCAGTACTTC	CASSPVASFWDEQYF
TRBV6-2/TRBV6-3	.	TRBJ1-5	.	18	TGTGCCAGCAGCCGGAGCACAAGGCCCCGCTATAGCAATCAGCCCCAGCATTTT	CASSRSTRPRYSNQPQHF
TRBV10-3	.	TRBJ2-1	.	12	TGTGCCATCAGTGAGGGGGGCGGTGAGCAGTTCTTC	CAISEGGGEQFF
TRBV5-6	.	TRBJ1-1	.	12	TGTGCCAGCAGCCGAGGAACTAAGAGGGCTTTCTTT	CASSRGTKRAFF
TRBV4-2	.	TRBJ1-2	.	14	TGTGCCAGCAGCCCTTTTGGCGGGGGCGATGGCTACACCTTC	CASSPFGGGDGYTF
TRBV7-9	TRBD2	TRBJ2-7	few	15	TGTGCCAGCAGCTCGGTACGTGCGGGGGGCTACGAGCAGTACTTC	CASSSVRAGGYEQYF
TRBV4-1	TRBD2	TRBJ2-4	.	15	TGCGCCAGCAGCCAAGTCGGCCAGGAATGGCGGGAGCAGTACTTC	CASSQVGQEWREQYF
TRBV6-5	.	TRBJ2-5	.	13	TGTGCCAGCAGGCCCACAGTTCAAGAGACCCAGTACTTC	CASRPTVQETQYF
TRBV12-3/TRBV12-4	.	TRBJ1-2	.	12	TGTGCCAGCACCTCAGCTAACTATGGCTACACCTTC	CASTSANYGYTF
TRBV6-6	TRBD1	TRBJ2-7	.	15	TGTGCCAGCAGTCAACCGATGGGACAGGGATCCGAGCAGTACTTC	CASSQPMGQGSEQYF
TRBV7-2	TRBD1	TRBJ1-2	few	17	TGTGCCAGCAGCTTGGGTTTGAAGGGACAGGGGGCTCATGGCTACACCTTC	CASSLGLKGQGAHGYTF
TRBV4-1	.	TRBJ1-2	few	14	TGCGCCAGCAGCCAAGTATTGGAAGGGGACGGCTACACCTTC	CASSQVLEGDGYTF
TRBV12-3/TRBV12-4	.	TRBJ2-3	few	12	TGTGCCAGCCTTAACGAGGGGGATACGCAGTATTTT	CASLNEGDTQYF
TRBV3-1	.	TRBJ2-7	.	15	TGTGCCAGCAGCCAAGATGGTAGCGGACACAATGAGCAGTACTTC	CASSQDGSGHNEQYF
TRBV20-1	.	TRBJ1-6	few	15	TGCAGTGCTCTTGAGACAGGAAGCAATAATTCACCCCTCCACTTT	CSALETGSNNSPLHF
TRBV3-1	.	TRBJ2-4	.	16	TGTGCCAGCAGCCAAGATTTGACCTTAACAGGGAACATTCAGTACTTC	CASSQDLTLTGNIQYF
TRBV4-2	.	TRBJ2-7	few	14	TGTGCCAGCAGCCAAGCTGGGTTGGACTACGAGCAGTACTTC	CASSQAGLDYEQYF
TRBV9	.	TRBJ2-1	once	14	TGTGCCAGCAGCGTAGATGGTGGCTACAATGAGCAGTTCTTC	CASSVDGGYNEQFF
TRBV3-1	.	TRBJ2-5	.	17	TGTGCCAGCACCCAATCCCGGGACCCCCCTCCGGCGGAGACCCAGTACTTC	CASTQSRDPPPAETQYF
TRBV9	.	TRBJ2-5	.	13	TGTGCCAGCAGCGCGGACTGGCAAGAGACCCAGTACTTC	CASSADWQETQYF
TRBV27	.	TRBJ2-1	few	13	TGTGCCAGCAGTTTATACTGGTCAGCTGAGCAGTTCTTC	CASSLYWSAEQFF
TRBV6-5	.	TRBJ1-2	few	13	TGTGCCAGCAGTTACAATGGAGGGAATGACTACACCTTC	CASSYNGGNDYTF
TRBV12-3/TRBV12-4	.	TRBJ1-4	few	15	TGTGCCAGCACCAAATCAGGTAGAGGGGATGAAAAACTGTTTTTT	CASTKSGRGDEKLFF
TRBV14	.	TRBJ1-5	few	13	TGTGCCAGCAGCCCGTTAAATAATCAGCCCCAGCATTTT	CASSPLNNQPQHF
TRBV2	.	TRBJ2-7	.	13	TGTGCCAGCAAGGTGGCGGCCCTGAGGGAGCAGTACTTC	CASKVAALREQYF
TRBV20-1	.	TRBJ2-7	.	15	TGCAGTGCTAGAGATCCCGCCAGGGGCAAATACGAGCAGTACTTC	CSARDPARGKYEQYF
TRBV18	TRBD2	TRBJ2-3	.	18	TGTGCCAGCTCACCAATTGATTCTAGCGGGAGATACACAGATACGCAGTATTTT	CASSPIDSSGRYTDTQYF
TRBV7-8	TRBD1	TRBJ1-1	.	15	TGTGCCAGCAGCCCAAGGACAGGGCAGGGGACTGAAGCTTTCTTT	CASSPRTGQGTEAFF
TRBV7-2	.	TRBJ1-1	.	15	TGTGCCAGCAGCAGCACCGGGGACATGAACACTGAAGCTTTCTTT	CASSSTGDMNTEAFF
TRBV2	.	TRBJ2-3	.	13	TGTGCCAGCAAAAATTTGACCGCAAGGGCGCAGTATTTT	CASKNLTARAQYF
TRBV7-2	.	TRBJ1-2	.	15	TGTGCCAGCACCAGCGGGACACTAAATGCCCATGGCTACACCTTC	CASTSGTLNAHGYTF
TRBV7-2	TRBD1	TRBJ1-1	.	14	TGTGCCAGCAGCTTCAGGGGGCACCACACTGAAGCTTTCTTT	CASSFRGHHTEAFF
TRBV2	.	TRBJ2-7	.	14	TGTGCCAGCAGAAATGACGGGAGCTCCTACGAGCAGTACTTC	CASRNDGSSYEQYF
TRBV4-2	TRBD1	TRBJ2-7	.	17	TGTGCCAGCAGCCCTAACACCGGGACAGGGGGCGCCTACGAGCAGTACTTC	CASSPNTGTGGAYEQYF
TRBV3-1	.	TRBJ1-2	few	14	TGTGCCAGCAGCCTACAGGTGGCGGCTAGAAACTACACCTTC	CASSLQVAARNYTF